The next 26 T cell receptor beta chains were all read from a single sample in a study of blood T cell repertoires in COVID-19. Sequenced by immunoSEQ multiplex PCR; TCRdb stores in-frame clones only, minus some. The repertoire includes 150,000 or so clones, about 80% of them detected once, and roughly 3.4% sits in the top ten. The material sequenced was PBMCs or T cells enriched from blood (not recorded which). The origin of the receptors is a woman aged 60-70 years who had recovered from COVID-19.

The genes are TRBV6-1 and TRBJ1-5; D not certain. V lost 4 bases to trimming and J lost 8 bases, with 21 bases between them. Per the germline V gene, CDR1 is MNHNS and CDR2 is SASEGT. The CDR3 is 16 amino acids. The CDR3 DNA reads TGTGCCAGCAGTGGATTTGCCCGGCCCCAGGTGGAGCCCCAGCATTTT. It specifies CASSGFARPQVEPQHF.

The sample holds one count of this clone. The CDR3 region is CSASNPGGADNEQFF. The CDR3, as DNA: TGCAGTGCTAGTAATCCCGGGGGGGCTGACAATGAGCAGTTCTTC. V usage is TRBV20-1 and J usage is TRBJ2-1; 8 nucleotides match TRBD2. The V gene end was trimmed by 3 bases and the J gene end by 5 bases; junction bases not matched to a gene: 9. The germline CDR1 and CDR2 sequences are DFQATT and SNEGSKA (reference sequence). The CDR3 runs 15 residues.

The chain combines TRBV7-9 with TRBJ2-3; 13 bases are a match to TRBD2. Per germline, CDR1 SEHNR and CDR2 FQNEAQ (reference sequence). The CDR3 spans 16 residues. The trim removed 4 bases at V and 7 bases at J, leaving 8 bases unmatched. The CDR3, as DNA: TGTGCCAGCAGCTCCCATGGGACTAGCGGGGTGTATACGCAGTATTTT. It codes for CASSSHGTSGVYTQYF.

DNA for the CDR3: TGTGCCAGTAGTACCGGGACAGGGCAGGTTACTGAAGCTTTCTTT. Translated, it gives CASSTGTGQVTEAFF. V usage is TRBV19 and J usage is TRBJ1-1, with TRBD1 matching over 9 bases. V shed 4 bases and J 5 bases; nucleotides not matched to a gene: 8. Germline loops: CDR1 LNHDA, CDR2 SQIVND (reference sequence). The CDR3 extends over 15 amino acids.

This rearrangement joins TRBV7-9 to TRBJ2-3, with TRBD2 matching 7 bases. J was trimmed by 2 bases and V by 4 bases; bases with no gene match: 18. This CDR3 region has 19 residues. Germline lookup yields CDR1 SEHNR and CDR2 FQNEAQ (reference sequence). The CDR3 nucleotides read TGTGCCAGCAGCTCAAATTTTGGGGAGGGAAGAGAGCACACAGATACGCAGTATTTT. This translates into CASSSNFGEGREHTDTQYF.

The genes are TRBV29-1 and TRBJ2-7; D might be TRBD2 (7 bases). The V end lost 0 bases, the J end lost 2 bases, and 17 bases lay between the germline ends. This CDR3 region has 16 residues. Germline V gene lookup returns CDR1 SQVTM and CDR2 ANQGSEA. CDR3 in amino acids: CSVEDPWGGQPYEQYF. The CDR3 bases are TGCAGCGTTGAAGACCCCTGGGGGGGCCAGCCCTACGAGCAGTACTTC.

This clone was counted ten times or more. This chain joins TRBV2 and TRBJ2-5; 8 bases match TRBD1. V was pared by 7 bases and J by 4 bases, with 5 bases of the junction left unmatched. The CDR3 has 13 residues. CDR1 and CDR2 from the germline V gene are SNHLY and FYNNEI. The CDR3 here is CASTKDRGETQYF. CDR3 nucleotide sequence: TGTGCCAGCACCAAAGACAGGGGAGAGACCCAGTACTTC.

The chain recombines TRBV18 with TRBJ2-3; weak D call: TRBD1 (6 bases). The CDR3 extends over 18 amino acids. Germline V gene lookup returns CDR1 KGHSH and CDR2 LQKENI. V lost 0 bases, J lost 2 bases, and 18 bases lay in between. This CDR3 reads CASSPPLLAGEHTDTQYF. The CDR3 region has the DNA TGTGCCAGCTCACCACCGCTCCTGGCAGGGGAGCACACAGATACGCAGTATTTT.

V is TRBV7-8 and J is TRBJ2-3; D perhaps matches TRBD1 (6 bases). The germline gives CDR1 SGHVS, CDR2 FQNEAQ. Trimming left V 5 bases short and J 0 bases short, with 12 bases between. The length of the CDR3 is 15 residues. The CDR3: CASSTRTVSTDTQYF. CDR3 coding DNA: TGTGCCAGCAGCACTCGGACAGTTAGCACAGATACGCAGTATTTT.

The genes are TRBV3-1 (or the pseudogene TRBV3-2) and TRBJ1-2, with 7 bases aligning to TRBD1. CDR3 length: 16 amino acids. V lost 1 base to trimming and J lost 0 bases; unmatched junction nucleotides: 5. Germline V gene lookup returns CDR1 LGHDT and CDR2 YNNKEL (reference sequence). The CDR3 bases are TGTGCCAGCAGCCAAGTACAGGGGACCCCTAACTATGGCTACACCTTC. Its protein is CASSQVQGTPNYGYTF.

The chain employs TRBV10-3 and TRBJ2-5, with 7 positions matching TRBD1. CDR1 is ENHRY, CDR2 SYGVKD, per germline. J was trimmed by 5 bases and V by 5 bases; bases with no gene match: 5. The CDR3 runs to 13 residues. CDR3: CAISKEQGETQYF. CDR3 nucleotides: TGTGCCATCAGTAAGGAACAGGGGGAGACCCAGTACTTC.

This clone was counted only a few times. CDR3 sequence (DNA): TGTGCCAGCAGCAACGACAGGGACGCTCCCCTCGGTTACGAGCAGTACTTC. Translated, it gives CASSNDRDAPLGYEQYF. The J gene is TRBJ2-7, the V gene TRBV7-2; 7 bases are a match to TRBD1. CDR3 length equals 17 residues. From germline, CDR1 is SGHTA and CDR2 FQGNSA. J was trimmed by 4 bases and V by 5 bases; bases with no gene match: 17. Full variable domain (rest looked up from reference TRBV7-2 and TRBJ2-7): GAGVSQSPSNKVTEKGKDVELRCDPISGHTALYWYRQSLGQGLEFLIYFQGNSAPDKSGLPSDRFSAERTGGSVSTLTIQRTQQEDSAVYLCASSNDRDAPLGYEQYFGPGTRLTVT.

The rearrangement links TRBV9 to TRBJ2-2; weak D call: TRBD1 (5 bases). V gave up 0 bases and J gave up 7 bases, with 13 bases separating them. In germline, CDR1 is SGDLS, CDR2 YYNGEE. This CDR3 spans 15 amino acids. CDR3 DNA sequence: TGTGCCAGCAGCGTAGGGGCAGGGTCAGGCGGGGAGCTGTTTTTT. Translating gives CASSVGAGSGGELFF.

The gene calls are TRBV4-1 and TRBJ2-3; 7 bases fit TRBD1. The CDR3 covers 17 residues. Losses at the gene ends were 4 bases for V and 2 bases for J; bases not matched to a gene: 12. CDR1 MGHRA and CDR2 YSYEKL come from the germline V gene. The CDR3 is CASSLRFLGQYTDTQYF. The CDR3 DNA reads as TGCGCCAGCAGCCTACGTTTTCTGGGACAGTACACAGATACGCAGTATTTT.

The chain employs TRBV19 and TRBJ1-5, with TRBD1 matching over 8 bases. The junction had 10 bases not matched to a gene; V was cut back by 0 bases and J by 6 bases. Germline-derived CDR1 and CDR2 are LNHDA and SQIVND (reference sequence). The CDR3 totals 17 residues. The CDR3 here is CASSIEAGTGFGQPQHF. The CDR3 DNA reads TGTGCCAGTAGTATAGAGGCCGGGACAGGATTTGGTCAGCCCCAGCATTTT.

The chain has TRBV11-2 and TRBJ1-2; 7 bases line up with TRBD1. The CDR3 has 16 residues. CDR1 is SGHAT and CDR2 is FQNNGV in the germline V gene. V shed 5 bases, J shed 4 bases, and the junction held 13 bases outside the gene matches. As DNA, the CDR3 is TGTGCCAGCAGCCGCCGGGACAGCATAATATCCTATGGCTACACCTTC. Its protein product is CASSRRDSIISYGYTF.

The chain joins TRBV12-3 or TRBV12-4 to TRBJ1-1; D possibly corresponds to TRBD1 (5 bases). Trimming shortened V by 6 bases and J by 10 bases, and 12 bases separated the two germline ends. CDR3 length equals 11 residues. CDR3: CASSSAGLAFF. In DNA, the CDR3 is TGTGCCAGCAGCTCCGCAGGGTTAGCTTTCTTT.

The V gene is TRBV5-1, the J gene TRBJ2-7; D is unclear. Germline CDR1 is SGHRS and CDR2 is YFSETQ. The CDR3 consists of 13 residues. Trimming stripped 0 bases from V and 0 bases from J, with 4 bases between. The CDR3 reads CASSLGASYEQYF. Here the CDR3 DNA reads TGCGCCAGCAGCTTGGGGGCCTCCTACGAGCAGTACTTC.

This chain joins TRBV5-1 and TRBJ2-3, with 7 bases that match TRBD1. The CDR3 covers 16 residues. V shed 4 bases, J shed 1 base, and the junction held 9 bases outside the gene matches. The V gene's germline CDR1 is SGHRS and CDR2 YFSETQ. The CDR3 bases are TGCGCCAGCAGCCCAGGGACAGTAAGGGGCACAGATACGCAGTATTTT. Translated, it gives CASSPGTVRGTDTQYF.

This chain links TRBV19 with TRBJ1-1, with D perhaps TRBD1 (6 bases). Germline values: CDR1 LNHDA, CDR2 SQIVND (reference sequence). The CDR3 has 14 amino acids. V lost 5 bases, J lost 2 bases, and 12 bases lay in between. CDR3 loop: CASSFGQTNTEAFF. The CDR3 coding sequence is TGTGCCAGTAGTTTCGGACAGACTAACACTGAAGCTTTCTTT.

V is TRBV3-1 (or the pseudogene TRBV3-2) and J is TRBJ1-3; 9 nucleotides agree with TRBD1. The CDR3 spans 16 residues. Germline V gene lookup returns CDR1 LGHDT and CDR2 YNNKEL (reference sequence). Trimming cost V 4 bases and J 0 bases; bases outside gene matches: 4. The CDR3 sequence is CASSLETGGSGNTIYF. The CDR3 DNA sequence: TGTGCCAGCAGCCTAGAGACAGGGGGCTCTGGAAACACCATATATTTT.

CDR3 DNA sequence: TGCGCCAGCAGCGCGGGACAGGGAATTTACAATGAGCAGTTCTTC. As protein: CASSAGQGIYNEQFF. The V call is TRBV5-1, the J call TRBJ2-1, with 9 bases that match TRBD1. This CDR3 is 15 amino acids long. The germline V gene has CDR1 SGHRS and CDR2 YFSETQ. V lost 4 bases and J lost 4; bases outside the gene matches: 6.

This rearrangement joins TRBV9 to TRBJ2-5, with D possibly TRBD2 on 5 matching bases. The CDR3 sequence is 14 residues long. CDR1 and CDR2 from the germline V gene are SGDLS and YYNGEE. Trimming pared 5 bases from V and 2 bases from J, leaving 13 bases between. The CDR3 DNA follows: TGTGCCAGCAGTCCAGGCGGGCTGCAAGAGACCCAGTACTTC. Amino acids: CASSPGGLQETQYF.

The chain joins TRBV5-8 to TRBJ2-6; TRBD2 might be the D (6 bases). The CDR3 extends over 16 amino acids. The germline CDR1 and CDR2 sequences are SGHTS and YDEGEE. V was pared by 4 bases and J by 4 bases, with 15 bases between. In nucleotides, the CDR3 is TGTGCCAGCAGCAGCTGGGCGGGGTCCGGGGCCAACGTCCTGACTTTC. Its translation is CASSSWAGSGANVLTF.

This clone was counted between two and nine times. The chain links TRBV6-1 to TRBJ2-7; D possibly corresponds to TRBD2 (5 bases). This CDR3 spans 15 amino acids. V was pared by 3 bases and J by 2 bases, with 14 bases between. Looked up from germline, CDR1 is MNHNS and CDR2 is SASEGT. The CDR3 is CASSESDFPTYEQYF. CDR3 nucleotides: TGTGCCAGCAGTGAGTCGGACTTTCCAACCTACGAGCAGTACTTC.

The chain has TRBV27 and TRBJ2-7, with D possibly being TRBD2 (7 bases). Per the germline V gene, CDR1 is MNHEY and CDR2 is SMNVEV (reference sequence). V dropped 1 base and J dropped 5 bases, with 9 bases sitting between them. The CDR3 is 13 amino acids. CDR3 in DNA: TGTGCCAGCAGTTTATGGGGGGGCGACGAGCAGTACTTC. The encoded protein is CASSLWGGDEQYF.